This T cell receptor beta chain is from a study of cytomegalovirus exposure and HLA in healthy donors. As concerns this clone: Its target is unknown.

Healthy individuals who donated bone marrow served as the donors. The PCR ran on 60 Vbeta and 13 Jbeta primers. Assay used: immunoSEQ multiplex PCR; TCRdb lists only in-frame clones, some missing. Of 98,000 or so clones detected, roughly 78% appear once; the ten largest clones hold approximately 2%. Study-level results: Highly shared variants forming one cluster were likely a sequencing artifact. Indistinguishable V segments such as TRBV6-2 and TRBV6-3 were excluded.

This CDR3 region has 15 residues. V dropped 1 base and J dropped 6; count of bases not matched to a gene: 5. Per germline, CDR1 SGHAT and CDR2 FQNNGV. The receptor's source is a woman aged 40 to 50 in good health and CMV-seronegative. The sequenced material came from PBMCs. V usage is TRBV11-2 and J usage is TRBJ2-1, with 8 bases fitting TRBD2. CDR3 protein: CASSLVSLAGNEQFF. Written as DNA, the CDR3 is TGTGCCAGCAGCTTAGTGTCTCTAGCGGGCAATGAGCAGTTCTTC.